The clone carrying this T cell receptor beta chain appeared many times. Its antigen is as yet unknown. This entry belongs to a study of regulatory T cells in long-lasting Graves disease. Overall study context: For a period under 3 months, newly diagnosed Graves' patients had taken antithyroid drugs. General study results and limits: Analyses excluded thyroid tissue, covering peripheral blood alone.

Germline V gene sequence: CDR1 MDHEN, CDR2 SYDVKM. Losses at the gene ends were 2 bases for V and 6 bases for J; bases not matched to a gene: 6. CDR3 size: 15 residues. Arm-PCR of CDR3 regions and iRepertoire HTBI primers were the basis on which TCR beta libraries were built. Original methodology: The study identified roughly 59 TRBV and some 15 TRBJ segments across samples. In TCRdb, the multiplex PCR reads were re-called with MiXCR into one record per CDR3 protein. The V and J calls and clone size are TCRdb's, not the authors'. Counted here are 620,000 or so distinct CDR3 sequences, approximately 15% occurring once; the ten biggest clones make up about 18%. Time point specified: newly diagnosed GD, antithyroid drugs for less than 3 months. Making the TCR library involved RNA that had been extracted from PBMCs. The same data also contributed to another study, on T cells in Graves' hyperthyroidism and ophthalmopathy.

The V call is TRBV28, the J call TRBJ2-4; 8 nucleotides match TRBD2. Here the sequenced sample was peripheral blood mononuclear cells (PBMCs), taken at new diagnosis, from a patient treated with antithyroid drugs. The TCR was taken from a woman in her 30s with Graves disease. Here the CDR3 DNA reads TGTGCCAGCAGTTTACCTGCGGGAGGATTAAACATTCAGTACTTC. This sequence encodes CASSLPAGGLNIQYF.